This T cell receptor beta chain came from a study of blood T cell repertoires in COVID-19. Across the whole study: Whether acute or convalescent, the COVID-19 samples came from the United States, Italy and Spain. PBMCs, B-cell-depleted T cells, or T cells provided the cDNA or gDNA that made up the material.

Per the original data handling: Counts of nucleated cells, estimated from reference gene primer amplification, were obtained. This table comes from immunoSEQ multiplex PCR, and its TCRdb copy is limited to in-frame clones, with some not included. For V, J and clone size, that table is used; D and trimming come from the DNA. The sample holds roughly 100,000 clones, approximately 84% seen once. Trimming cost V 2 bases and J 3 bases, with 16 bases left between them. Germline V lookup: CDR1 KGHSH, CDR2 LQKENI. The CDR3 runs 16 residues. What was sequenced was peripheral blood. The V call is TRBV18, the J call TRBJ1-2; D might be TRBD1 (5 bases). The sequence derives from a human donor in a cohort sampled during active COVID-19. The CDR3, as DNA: TGTGCCAGCTCACCAAGTAATCAGGCCAGGGACTATGGCTACACCTTC. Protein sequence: CASSPSNQARDYGYTF.